One sample yielded the 25 T cell receptor beta chains listed below, sequenced in a study of T cells after yellow fever vaccination. TCRdb ran MiXCR on the 5' RACE reads and lists one entry per CDR3 protein. The sample consists of about 170,000 distinct CDR3 sequences, about 6% of them appearing once. Source: CD4+ T cells sorted from PBMCs, taken on the day of the first yellow fever vaccination. The source is a man between 18 and 29 years old who received the YFV17D yellow fever vaccine.

This clonotype occurred many times. V gene TRBV20-1 combines with J gene TRBJ1-3; D not certain. CDR1 is DFQATT, CDR2 SNEGSKA, per germline (reference sequence). The CDR3 extends over 13 amino acids. Trimming cost V 0 bases and J 1 base, with 4 bases left between them. As DNA, the CDR3 is TGCAGTGCTAGAGAAGATTCTGGAAACACCATATATTTT. Protein: CSAREDSGNTIYF.

This clonotype appeared many times. V and J are TRBV6-5 and TRBJ1-6; no firm D call. This CDR3 comprises 15 residues. Trimming cost V 0 bases and J 5 bases, with 8 bases left between them. The germline gives CDR1 MNHEY, CDR2 SVGAGI. The CDR3 region is CASSYSSANNSPLHF. Here the CDR3 DNA reads TGTGCCAGCAGTTACTCGTCAGCGAATAATTCACCCCTCCACTTT.

This clonotype has at least ten counts. This chain links TRBV28 with TRBJ2-7; 8 bases align to TRBD1. The CDR3 spans 15 residues. The V and J ends lost 6 bases and 0 bases, in that order; junction bases with no gene match: 7. The germline V gene encodes CDR1 MDHEN and CDR2 SYDVKM. In DNA form, the CDR3 reads TGTGCCAGCAGAACAACCGGGACAGGCTCCTACGAGCAGTACTTC. Amino acid sequence: CASRTTGTGSYEQYF.

In this sample, this clonotype turned up a few times. The chain recombines TRBV7-2 with TRBJ2-3; D might be TRBD2 (7 bases). The CDR3 is 17 amino acids. The V end lost 1 base, the J end lost 1 base, and 15 bases lay between the germline ends. Germline values: CDR1 SGHTA, CDR2 FQGNSA. The CDR3 loop reads CASSLGGGGGRTDTQYF. In DNA form, the CDR3 reads TGTGCCAGCAGCTTAGGGGGGGGCGGGGGCCGCACAGATACGCAGTATTTT.

The chain links TRBV4-3 to TRBJ2-3; weak D call: TRBD1 (5 bases). The CDR3 is made up of 16 amino acids. The germline CDR1 and CDR2 sequences are LGHNA and YSLEER. V dropped 1 base and J dropped 2 bases, with 13 bases sitting between them. CDR3 in DNA: TGCGCCAGCAGCCAAGCTAGGACACGCTACACAGATACGCAGTATTTT. This codes for CASSQARTRYTDTQYF.

This clonotype was found a few times. This rearrangement joins TRBV7-2 to TRBJ2-5; 8 bases map to TRBD2. V gave up 3 bases and J gave up 1 base; unmatched junction bases: 7. CDR1 and CDR2 (germline): SGHTA, FQGNSA. The CDR3 runs 16 residues. The CDR3 here is CASSLLGGGTQETQYF. The CDR3 DNA reads as TGTGCCAGCAGCTTGTTAGGCGGGGGGACCCAAGAGACCCAGTACTTC.

This clonotype has ten or more counts. The rearrangement uses TRBV7-2 and TRBJ2-2; D not resolved. V dropped 2 bases and J dropped 2 bases, with 6 bases sitting between them. This CDR3 contains 14 residues. CDR1 and CDR2 (germline): SGHTA, FQGNSA. This CDR3 is CASSLSGNTGELFF. The CDR3 region has the DNA TGTGCCAGCAGCTTATCTGGAAACACCGGGGAGCTGTTTTTT.

V usage is TRBV6-6 and J usage is TRBJ1-1; no reliable D call. Per the germline V gene, CDR1 is MNHNY and CDR2 is SVGAGI (reference sequence). The CDR3 is made up of 13 amino acids. The V end was cut by 2 bases, the J end by 6 bases, with 10 bases between. The CDR3 region is CASSYRGRAEAFF. The CDR3 region has the DNA TGTGCCAGCAGTTACCGAGGGAGGGCTGAAGCTTTCTTT.

There are many counts of this clonotype. The rearrangement uses TRBV5-1 and TRBJ2-3; TRBD1 might be the D (5 bases). V lost 1 base and J lost 0, with 12 bases in between. This CDR3 contains 16 residues. Germline CDR1 reads SGHRS; CDR2 reads YFSETQ. The CDR3 bases are TGCGCCAGCAGCTTGTCGGGCAGGGTAAGCACAGATACGCAGTATTTT. It translates to CASSLSGRVSTDTQYF.

This clonotype showed up many times. The J gene is TRBJ2-1, the V gene TRBV19, with D tentatively TRBD2 (6 bases). V was trimmed by 3 bases and J by 1 base, leaving 10 bases between them. Germline CDR1 LNHDA, CDR2 SQIVND (reference sequence). This CDR3 spans 15 amino acids. CDR3 in DNA: TGTGCCAGTAGTATTTACGGGGGATCCTACAATGAGCAGTTCTTC. Translating it yields CASSIYGGSYNEQFF. Variable domain in full (rest from reference TRBV19 and TRBJ2-1): DGGITQSPKYLFRKEGQNVTLSCEQNLNHDAMYWYRQDPGQGLRLIYYSQIVNDFQKGDIAEGYSVSREKKESFPLTVTSAQKNPTAFYLCASSIYGGSYNEQFFGPGTRLTVL.

The chain couples TRBV12-3 or TRBV12-4 to TRBJ2-1; D might be TRBD2 (5 bases). V was pared by 3 bases and J by 6 bases, with 12 bases between. The CDR3 consists of 14 residues. CDR3 loop: CASSFRRAGNEQFF. The CDR3 bases are TGTGCCAGCAGTTTCCGGCGGGCGGGCAATGAGCAGTTCTTC.

This clonotype was recorded many times. V is TRBV6-5 and J is TRBJ2-6; 7 bases align to TRBD2. CDR1 and CDR2 (germline): MNHEY, SVGAGI. The CDR3 length is 19 residues. J gave up 1 base and V 2 bases, and 11 bases lay outside the gene matches. CDR3 residues: CASSYRPGRGRSGANVLTF. The CDR3, as DNA: TGTGCCAGCAGTTACCGACCGGGGAGGGGACGGTCTGGGGCCAACGTCCTGACTTTC.

This clonotype occurred a few times. The rearrangement uses TRBV7-3 and TRBJ2-3; 13 bases fit TRBD2. The length of the CDR3 is 17 residues. The germline V gene has CDR1 SGHTA and CDR2 FQGTGA. Trimming took 3 bases from V and 2 from J; bases not matched to a gene: 5. CDR3 residues: CASSFSGTSGTTDTQYF. The DNA for the CDR3 is TGTGCCAGCAGCTTTTCCGGGACTAGCGGGACCACAGATACGCAGTATTTT.

The chain carries TRBV29-1 and TRBJ2-7; D is unresolved. Germline lookup yields CDR1 SQVTM and CDR2 ANQGSEA. The CDR3 has 12 amino acids. The V and J ends lost 4 bases and 2 bases respectively, with 9 bases between them. The CDR3 here is CSVGKDAYEQYV. CDR3 coding DNA: TGCAGCGTTGGGAAGGACGCCTACGAGCAGTACGTC.

This clonotype has a count of ten or more. V is TRBV4-1 and J is TRBJ1-4; D not resolved. From germline, CDR1 is MGHRA and CDR2 YSYEKL. This CDR3 has 17 residues. V gave up 0 bases and J gave up 5 bases, with 16 bases separating them. Written as DNA, the CDR3 is TGCGCCAGCAGCCAAGATATTAAAGCTACTGAAAATGAAAAACTGTTTTTT. Its translation: CASSQDIKATENEKLFF.

This clonotype has just a few counts. The chain carries TRBV29-1 and TRBJ2-7, with 7 bases aligning to TRBD1. CDR1 is SQVTM and CDR2 is ANQGSEA in the germline V gene. Losses at the gene ends were 4 bases for V and 5 bases for J; bases not matched to a gene: 14. The CDR3 extends over 15 amino acids. The CDR3 protein is CSVGQAATGSHEQYF. The CDR3 nucleotides read TGCAGCGTTGGGCAAGCCGCGACAGGGTCCCACGAGCAGTACTTC.

The chain recombines TRBV6-1 with TRBJ1-5; the D gene is possibly TRBD1 (5 bases). V dropped 7 bases and J dropped 4 bases, with 11 bases sitting between them. The germline V gene encodes CDR1 MNHNS and CDR2 SASEGT. This CDR3 region has 13 residues. CDR3 DNA sequence: TGTGCCAGCACGGACAACCGAAATCAGCCCCAGCATTTT. It translates to CASTDNRNQPQHF.

This clonotype has at least ten counts. The chain has TRBV6-5 and TRBJ1-5; D gene unclear. V was cut by 0 bases and J by 3 bases, with 9 bases left in between. The CDR3 contains 15 residues. Germline CDR1 MNHEY, CDR2 SVGAGI. CDR3 coding DNA: TGTGCCAGCAGTTACTCGGCAGAAGTCAATCAGCCCCAGCATTTT. Translating gives CASSYSAEVNQPQHF.

This clonotype showed up many times. This chain connects TRBV7-9 to TRBJ2-3, with D unresolved. The V end was cut by 1 base, the J end by 9 bases, with 11 bases between. CDR1 SEHNR and CDR2 FQNEAQ come from the germline V gene (reference sequence). The CDR3 extends over 13 amino acids. CDR3 sequence reads: CASSLEGAGTQYF. Here the CDR3 DNA reads TGTGCCAGCAGCTTAGAGGGTGCCGGGACGCAGTATTTT.

This clonotype was recorded a few times. The rearrangement uses TRBV7-2 and TRBJ2-4; D is possibly TRBD1 (6 bases). V was shortened by 1 base and J by 6 bases, with 10 bases between the two germline ends. Germline V gene lookup returns CDR1 SGHTA and CDR2 FQGNSA. The CDR3 is 14 residues long. The chain's CDR3 is CASSLGGRLNIQYF. In DNA form, the CDR3 reads TGTGCCAGCAGCTTAGGGGGGCGACTAAACATTCAGTACTTC.

This clonotype showed up many times. This sequence joins TRBV20-1 and TRBJ1-6; a weak D match, TRBD1 (6 bases). The CDR3 has 14 residues. V lost 0 bases and J lost 8, with 11 bases in between. Germline CDR1 and CDR2: DFQATT and SNEGSKA (reference sequence). CDR3: CSARDQGSDSPLHF. CDR3 nucleotide sequence: TGCAGTGCTAGAGACCAGGGGTCGGATTCACCCCTCCACTTT.

This clonotype was observed at least ten times. The rearrangement uses TRBV29-1 and TRBJ1-1; a possible D gene is TRBD1 (5 bases). The CDR3 extends over 14 amino acids. Trimming pared 4 bases from V and 5 bases from J, leaving 17 bases between. Germline V lookup: CDR1 SQVTM, CDR2 ANQGSEA. CDR3: CSVGFLGGSTEAFF. For the CDR3, the DNA is TGCAGCGTTGGGTTCCTCGGGGGAAGTACTGAAGCTTTCTTT.

The chain employs TRBV5-8 and TRBJ2-1, with D uncertain. Trimming took 2 bases from V and 0 from J, leaving 9 bases between them. CDR3 length: 15 residues. Germline CDR1 reads SGHTS; CDR2 reads YDEGEE. CDR3 in amino acids: CASSLSVGSYNEQFF. The DNA for the CDR3 is TGTGCCAGCAGCTTATCGGTGGGCTCCTACAATGAGCAGTTCTTC.

This chain uses TRBV5-6 with TRBJ2-5; no firm D call. Trimming removed 9 bases at V and 5 bases at J, with 20 bases between. CDR3 length equals 14 residues. Germline-derived CDR1 and CDR2 are SGHDT and YYEEEE. The CDR3 nucleotides read TGTGCCATGAGCCCCGGACCCCTCCACGAGACCCAGTACTTC. This translates into CAMSPGPLHETQYF.

This clonotype was picked up many times. The chain couples TRBV27 to TRBJ2-1, with 10 bases identical to TRBD2. The trim removed 6 bases at V and 6 bases at J, leaving 8 bases unmatched. CDR1 MNHEY and CDR2 SMNVEV come from the germline V gene (reference sequence). The CDR3 totals 15 residues. The CDR3 is CASRPIVAGGNEQFF. CDR3 nucleotide sequence: TGTGCCAGCAGACCAATAGTAGCGGGGGGCAATGAGCAGTTCTTC.